Listed below are T cell receptor beta chains from one sample, sequenced in a study of blood T cell repertoires in COVID-19. Here immunoSEQ multiplex PCR was the method, and the copy in TCRdb shows in-frame clones only, minus some. Altogether over 45,000 clones are present, 88% being singletons, with the ten largest covering about 8.5%. Specimen: peripheral blood. The receptor source for this set is a man aged 60 to 69 with active COVID-19. The conserved cysteine and the conserved F or W are not part of the CDR3 here.

V gene: TRBV9
CDR3 protein: ASSVAPQATNEKLF

V gene: TRBV25-1
CDR3 protein: ASSLYFGLAGFGNEQF

V gene: TRBV29-1
CDR3 protein: SVRGTDYNYGYT

V gene: TRBV5-4
CDR3 protein: ASSSGSGGYNEQF

V gene: TRBV7-3
CDR3 protein: ASSPGADTQY

V gene: TRBV9
CDR3 protein: ASSVGDGGAYEQY

V gene: TRBV24-1
CDR3 protein: ATSDLPPRETESYEQY

V gene: TRBV7-9
CDR3 protein: ASSWQGGGEKLF

V gene: TRBV3-1/TRBV3-2
CDR3 protein: ASSQRGGIASGYT

V gene: TRBV27
CDR3 protein: ATSTGGELF

V gene: TRBV6-5
CDR3 protein: ASSLGQGDSPLH

V gene: TRBV2
CDR3 protein: ASSPWTHSYEQY

V gene: TRBV2
CDR3 protein: ASSTGAANEKLF

V gene: TRBV27
CDR3 protein: ASSFSADTQY

V gene: TRBV10-2
CDR3 protein: ASTPTSGSTTGELF

V gene: TRBV7-9
CDR3 protein: ASSLEGLHNQPQH

V gene: TRBV7-2
CDR3 protein: ASSPYRREQY

V gene: TRBV6-5
CDR3 protein: ASSTYSGQDFEAF